This entry lists 16 T cell receptor beta chains sequenced from one sample in a study of blood T cells in healthy people across ages. Together with a sample-barcoded 5' primer, a J-beta primer mix was included in a second PCR lasting about 6 to 11 cycles. From the 5' RACE reads, TCRdb called clonotypes with MiXCR, one entry per CDR3 protein. The repertoire holds about 590,000 distinct CDR3 sequences, less than 35% seen once, with around a sixth in the top ten. The sequenced sample consisted of blood. The receptors were gathered from an elderly woman in good health.

This clonotype has at least ten counts. The chain joins TRBV3-1 to TRBJ2-1; TRBD2 matches 14 bases. The CDR3 totals 15 residues. Per germline, CDR1 LGHDT and CDR2 YNNKEL (reference sequence). Trimming removed 3 bases from V and 7 bases from J; junction bases left unmatched: 2. This CDR3 is CASSQRLAGGNEQFF. The CDR3 bases are TGTGCCAGCAGCCAGCGACTAGCGGGGGGGAATGAGCAGTTCTTC.

The rearrangement uses TRBV25-1 and TRBJ1-4; D may be TRBD1 (5 bases). The CDR3 contains 14 residues. V lost 3 bases and J lost 4, with 9 bases in between. CDR1 is MGHDK, CDR2 SYGVNS, per germline. The CDR3 region has the DNA TGTGCCAGCAGTGAGACCGGGGGTAATGAAAAACTGTTTTTT. Translation: CASSETGGNEKLFF.

This clonotype was observed many times. This chain joins TRBV3-1 and TRBJ2-1, with a weak D call TRBD2 (6 bases). From germline, CDR1 is LGHDT and CDR2 YNNKEL (reference sequence). The V gene lost 10 bases and the J gene lost 10 bases, with 17 bases spanning the gap. The CDR3 is 12 amino acids. CDR3: CATNTLAGEQFF. CDR3 bases: TGTGCCACCAACACCCTCGCGGGGGAGCAGTTCTTC.

The chain recombines TRBV27 with TRBJ1-1, with 7 positions matching TRBD1. Germline CDR1 reads MNHEY; CDR2 reads SMNVEV (reference sequence). J gave up 4 bases and V 6 bases, and 17 bases lay outside the gene matches. There are 17 residues in the CDR3. CDR3 nucleotide sequence: TGTGCCAGCAGGCGGGAAACAGGGGTAAGGGGTGCCACTGAAGCTTTCTTT. Its translation: CASRRETGVRGATEAFF.

This clonotype was counted many times. The chain employs TRBV6-6 and TRBJ2-5, with 12 nucleotides matching TRBD1. This CDR3 contains 15 residues. Germline V gene data show CDR1 as MNHNY and CDR2 as SVGAGI (reference sequence). The trim removed 0 bases at V and 5 bases at J, leaving 1 base unmatched. Here the CDR3 reads CASSYSGQGAETQYF. Here the CDR3 DNA reads TGTGCCAGCAGTTACTCGGGACAGGGGGCGGAGACCCAGTACTTC.

This clonotype was detected only a few times. V and J are TRBV4-2 and TRBJ2-2; D might be TRBD2 (6 bases). V dropped 1 base and J dropped 0 bases, with 9 bases sitting between them. The CDR3 is 16 amino acids. Germline V CDR1 and CDR2: LGHNA, YNFKEQ. As DNA, the CDR3 is TGTGCCAGCAGCCAAGGTCGGACTACGAACACCGGGGAGCTGTTTTTT. This translates into CASSQGRTTNTGELFF.

The rearrangement joins TRBV19 to TRBJ2-3; D may be TRBD2 (6 bases). The CDR3 runs 13 residues. V lost 3 bases and J lost 6, with 10 bases in between. Germline V gives CDR1 LNHDA, CDR2 SQIVND (reference sequence). The CDR3, as DNA: TGTGCCAGTAGTATGATGGGGGGTGATACGCAGTATTTT. Translated: CASSMMGGDTQYF.

This clonotype was picked up a small number of times. A much larger clone differs from this one at a single base, so this may be a read error. The chain recombines TRBV9 with TRBJ1-1; D not certain. V lost 0 bases to trimming and J lost 1 base, with 7 bases between them. CDR3 length equals 14 residues. Germline loops: CDR1 SGDLS, CDR2 YYNGEE. The CDR3 spells CASSVVGPNTEAFF. The DNA of the CDR3 is TGTGCCAGCAGCGTAGTAGGCCCGAACACTGAAGCTTTCTTT.

The chain links TRBV29-1 to TRBJ1-1; D uncertain. The CDR3 covers 14 residues. Per germline, CDR1 SQVTM and CDR2 ANQGSEA. V shed 4 bases and J shed 3 bases, with 15 bases lying between them. Here the CDR3 reads CSVARDGTDTEAFF. The CDR3 DNA follows: TGCAGCGTTGCCCGAGACGGTACTGACACTGAAGCTTTCTTT.

This rearrangement joins TRBV18 to TRBJ1-4; maybe TRBD1 (5 bases). Germline CDR1 reads KGHSH; CDR2 reads LQKENI. The ends were cut back, 1 base at V and 4 bases at J, with 13 bases in the middle. The length of the CDR3 is 16 residues. This CDR3 reads CASSPLGGVNNEKLFF. CDR3 DNA sequence: TGTGCCAGCTCACCACTTGGAGGGGTCAATAATGAAAAACTGTTTTTT.

In this sample, this clonotype turned up a few times. V and J are TRBV30 and TRBJ2-7; D remains ambiguous. This CDR3 has 12 amino acids. Trimming pared 0 bases from V and 11 bases from J, leaving 14 bases between. CDR1 is GTSNPN, CDR2 SVGIG, per germline (reference sequence). The CDR3 DNA sequence: TGTGCCTGGAGTGTAGAAGGTTCAGTGAAGTACTTC. As protein: CAWSVEGSVKYF.

The J gene is TRBJ1-2, the V gene TRBV4-1, with unresolved D. The CDR3 has 16 amino acids. Germline V CDR1 and CDR2: MGHRA, YSYEKL. The germline V and J ends were trimmed by 1 base and 2 bases, with 14 bases remaining between them. The CDR3, as DNA: TGCGCCAGCAGCCAAGTCCCCCGGCAGGCCAACTATGGCTACACCTTC. It yields the protein CASSQVPRQANYGYTF.

In its sample, this clonotype was seen many times. The chain carries TRBV7-9 and TRBJ2-5; possible D gene TRBD2, 6 bases. The V gene's germline CDR1 is SEHNR and CDR2 FQNEAQ (reference sequence). Trimming left V 2 bases short and J 5 bases short, with 18 bases between. This CDR3 contains 16 residues. CDR3 sequence (DNA): TGTGCCAGCAGCTTAAGGTCGGGGCTAGCGAGCGAGACCCAGTACTTC. Its translation is CASSLRSGLASETQYF.

This clonotype was counted between two and nine times. The gene calls are TRBV19 and TRBJ2-7, with D perhaps TRBD1 or TRBD2 (6 bases each). Germline CDR1 LNHDA, CDR2 SQIVND (reference sequence). Trimming took off 9 bases at V and 9 bases at J, with 36 bases between the two ends. This CDR3 is built from 18 residues. The CDR3 reads CARHTGTRGILSRCMQYF. CDR3 nucleotide sequence: TGTGCCAGGCATACCGGGACACGGGGGATCCTATCCCGATGTATGCAGTACTTC.

About this clonotype itself: This may be a read error: a much more frequent sequence differs by one nucleotide. The V call is TRBV6-5, the J call TRBJ2-1; a weak D match, TRBD2 (6 bases). The CDR3 spans 13 residues. In germline, CDR1 is MNHEY, CDR2 SVGAGI. V lost 5 bases and J lost 7, with 12 bases in between. CDR3 sequence: CASSHNRENEQFF. The DNA for the CDR3 is TGTGCCAGCAGTCACAACCGGGAGAATGAGCAGTTCTTC.

This clonotype appeared many times. The chain carries TRBV6-6 and TRBJ2-5; the D gene is possibly TRBD1 (6 bases). This CDR3 comprises 13 residues. Per the germline V gene, CDR1 is MNHNY and CDR2 is SVGAGI (reference sequence). V was clipped by 4 bases and J by 5 bases, with 11 bases between them. The DNA of the CDR3 is TGTGCCAGCAGTTCGGGACAAAGGGAGACCCAGTACTTC. Translated: CASSSGQRETQYF.